This is a list of T cell receptor beta chains from one sample in a study of T cell responses to AZD1222 COVID-19 vaccine. The protocol was immunoSEQ multiplex PCR, while the TCRdb copy is restricted to in-frame clones and leaves out a portion. The data contain 80,000 or so clones, over 60% of them singletons. The source was peripheral blood, collected 28 days after the second dose of the MenACWY control vaccine. These receptors all come from an adult who received the MenACWY meningococcal vaccine as a control. Each CDR3 is given with its conserved first and last residue. The D gene is left open where the match is weak. Size values are once, few and many counts, or a class for expanded clones, and some rows have none.

.,.,TRBJ2-7,16,TRBV6-5,TGTGCCAGCAGTTACGGGACACCGTCTAATTACTACGAGCAGTACTTC,CASSYGTPSNYYEQYF
few,.,TRBJ2-7,15,TRBV2,TGTGCCAGCAGTGGGTTATATGGGACTCCCGACGAGCAGTACTTC,CASSGLYGTPDEQYF
few,.,TRBJ1-2,13,TRBV7-9,TGTGCCAGCAGCTGGAGCACTAACTATGGCTACACCTTC,CASSWSTNYGYTF
.,TRBD1,TRBJ1-6,16,TRBV18,TGTGCCAGCTCACCTCTAGCTGCAGGGGGCGATTCACCCCTCCACTTT,CASSPLAAGGDSPLHF
.,.,TRBJ1-1,13,TRBV18,TGTGCCAGCTCACCCTCAGGACAGTTTGAAGCTTTCTTT,CASSPSGQFEAFF
.,TRBD2,TRBJ2-1,19,TRBV5-8,TGTGCCAGCAGCTTGCTGGGACTAGCGGGAAGGAGCTCCTACAATGAGCAGTTCTTC,CASSLLGLAGRSSYNEQFF
.,TRBD1,TRBJ2-2,14,TRBV6-5,TGTGCCAGCAGTTCCAACAGGGGACCCGGGGAGCTGTTTTTT,CASSSNRGPGELFF
.,.,TRBJ1-3,13,TRBV7-8,TGTGCCAGCAGCTCGGGGGCTAAGGGCACCATATATTTT,CASSSGAKGTIYF
.,.,TRBJ1-1,11,TRBV20-1,TGCAGTGCCCCCCTGGGGCAAACCGATTTCTTT,CSAPLGQTDFF
once,.,TRBJ2-1,12,TRBV5-1,TGCGCCAGCAGCTTGGGGGGATGGGAGCAGTTCTTC,CASSLGGWEQFF
.,TRBD1,TRBJ1-2,14,TRBV6-5,TGTGCCAGCAGTCCCTCGAGGGGGCGCGGTGGCTACACCTTC,CASSPSRGRGGYTF
.,TRBD2,TRBJ2-3,16,TRBV7-8,TGTGCCAGCAGCCTCGGGACTAGCAGGAGCACAGATACGCAGTATTTT,CASSLGTSRSTDTQYF
few,.,TRBJ1-5,13,TRBV11-2,TGTGCCAGCAGCGGCGGGCCGAATCAGCCCCAGCATTTT,CASSGGPNQPQHF
.,.,TRBJ1-5,11,TRBV28,TGTGCCAGCAGTCCACGGGGCTGGTTACATTTT,CASSPRGWLHF
.,.,TRBJ1-2,13,TRBV6-2/TRBV6-3,TGTGCCAGCAGCCCCGGACAAGGCTCTGGCTACACCTTC,CASSPGQGSGYTF
.,.,TRBJ1-6,17,TRBV6-6,TGTGCCAGCAGTCCCCGGGCTAACAAGCGCATCGATTCACCCCTCCACTTT,CASSPRANKRIDSPLHF
.,TRBD2,TRBJ2-5,18,TRBV5-6,TGTGCCAGCAGCGCACTAGCGGGGGGGCGTACAACTATAGAGACCCAGTACTTC,CASSALAGGRTTIETQYF
.,TRBD1,TRBJ2-7,13,TRBV6-5,TGTGCCAGCCGGGACAGGAGCTCCTACGAGCAGTACTTC,CASRDRSSYEQYF
.,.,TRBJ2-7,12,TRBV5-1,TGCGCCAGCCGGGACACAAACTACGAGCAGTACTTC,CASRDTNYEQYF
.,.,TRBJ1-1,12,TRBV5-6,TGTGCCAGCAGCTTGCAATGGGCTGAAGCTTTCTTT,CASSLQWAEAFF
.,TRBD1,TRBJ1-2,13,TRBV12-3/TRBV12-4,TGTGCCAGCAGTTTTCGAGGGGGCGATGGCTACACCTTC,CASSFRGGDGYTF
.,.,TRBJ2-3,18,TRBV18,TGTGCCAGCTCACTCCTCCATCTTAGGGGCTCCGGGACAGATACGCAGTATTTT,CASSLLHLRGSGTDTQYF
.,.,TRBJ2-2,15,TRBV7-3,TGTGCCAGCAGCTCCGGGGGCCGGGGTGCCGGGGAGCTGTTTTTT,CASSSGGRGAGELFF
.,TRBD1,TRBJ1-4,15,TRBV5-6,TGTGCCAGCAGCGAAGACAGGGGCCTTAATGAAAAACTGTTTTTT,CASSEDRGLNEKLFF
.,.,TRBJ2-1,14,TRBV28,TGTGCCAGCAAAGTGGGAGCGAGGTACAATGAGCAGTTCTTC,CASKVGARYNEQFF
.,.,TRBJ2-1,16,TRBV6-1,TGTGCCAGCAGTGAATTGGGGAAGGGGGGCGGCAATGAGCAGTTCTTC,CASSELGKGGGNEQFF
.,.,TRBJ2-2,15,TRBV19,TGTGCCAGTAGTAATAGGCCAGTCTTCACCGGGGAGCTGTTTTTT,CASSNRPVFTGELFF
.,TRBD2,TRBJ2-1,15,TRBV14,TGTGCCAGCAGCCAAACGGGAGGGGCATACAATGAGCAGTTCTTC,CASSQTGGAYNEQFF
.,.,TRBJ2-2,14,TRBV18,TGTGCCAGCTCCCCCACCGTAGGAACCGGGGAGCTGTTTTTT,CASSPTVGTGELFF
.,.,TRBJ1-5,13,TRBV19,TGTGCCAGTACGGCAGGGGCTTATCAGCCCCAGCATTTT,CASTAGAYQPQHF
.,TRBD1,TRBJ2-7,14,TRBV7-2,TGTGCCAGCAGCGCGACAGGGGTTTCCTACGAGCAGTACTTC,CASSATGVSYEQYF
.,.,TRBJ2-1,13,TRBV30,TGTGCCTGGAAAGGGAAGACACACAATGAGCAGTTCTTC,CAWKGKTHNEQFF
.,.,TRBJ1-4,17,TRBV15,TGTGCCACCAGCAGAGACGAGGGACCCGCAACTAATGAAAAACTGTTTTTT,CATSRDEGPATNEKLFF
.,.,TRBJ1-3,13,TRBV30,TGTGCCTGGAGCGGGACGGTCAGAAACACCATATATTTT,CAWSGTVRNTIYF
.,.,TRBJ2-7,14,TRBV13,TGTGCCAGCAGCTTCGGGGGACCCAGGGGCGAGCAGTACTTC,CASSFGGPRGEQYF
.,TRBD1,TRBJ1-4,15,TRBV4-1,TGCGCCAGCAGCCAACGGACAGGCCTAAATGAAAAACTGTTTTTT,CASSQRTGLNEKLFF
.,TRBD1,TRBJ1-3,17,TRBV5-4,TGTGCCAGCAGCCATAGGGGGCGCGGGAGCTCTGGAAACACCATATATTTT,CASSHRGRGSSGNTIYF
.,.,TRBJ2-7,15,TRBV3-1/TRBV3-2,TGTGCCAGCAGCCAAGAACCGACTAGTTTCCGGGAGCAGTACTTC,CASSQEPTSFREQYF
.,.,TRBJ2-1,14,TRBV20-1,TGCAGTGCTAGTACACTCCGGGGGAAGAATGAGCAGTTCTTC,CSASTLRGKNEQFF
.,.,TRBJ1-1,13,TRBV28,TGTGCCAGCAGCTTGCAGGGGCACACTGAAGCTTTCTTT,CASSLQGHTEAFF
.,TRBD2,TRBJ2-1,13,TRBV7-2,TGTGCCAGCAGCTCCCCGGGGGGCAATGAGCAGTTCTTC,CASSSPGGNEQFF
.,.,TRBJ1-1,15,TRBV7-8,TGTGCCAGCAGCTTGACAGGAGTACATAACACTGAAGCTTTCTTT,CASSLTGVHNTEAFF
.,.,TRBJ2-2,14,TRBV11-3,TGTGCCAGCAGCTTAATGGGGGGAACCGGGGAGCTGTTTTTT,CASSLMGGTGELFF
.,.,TRBJ2-3,17,TRBV11-2,TGTGCCAGCAGCTTAGTCCCGACGGGGGCGGGCACAGATACGCAGTATTTT,CASSLVPTGAGTDTQYF
.,TRBD1,TRBJ1-5,17,TRBV3-1/TRBV3-2,TGTGCCAGCAGCCATTTCCAACCGGGACAGGGGTATAGACCCCAGCATTTT,CASSHFQPGQGYRPQHF